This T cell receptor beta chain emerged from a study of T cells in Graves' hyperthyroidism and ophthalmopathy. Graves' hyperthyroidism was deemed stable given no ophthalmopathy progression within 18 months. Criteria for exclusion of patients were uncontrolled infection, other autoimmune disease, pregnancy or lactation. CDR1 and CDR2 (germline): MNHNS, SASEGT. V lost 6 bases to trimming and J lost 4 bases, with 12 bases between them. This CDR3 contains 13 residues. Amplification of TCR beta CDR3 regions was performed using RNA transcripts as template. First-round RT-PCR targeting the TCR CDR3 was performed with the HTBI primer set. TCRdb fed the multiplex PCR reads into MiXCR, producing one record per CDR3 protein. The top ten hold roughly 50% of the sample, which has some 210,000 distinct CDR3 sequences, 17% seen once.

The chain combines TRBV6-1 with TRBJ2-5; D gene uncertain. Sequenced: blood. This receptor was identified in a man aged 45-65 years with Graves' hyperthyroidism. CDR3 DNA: TGTGCCAGCAGGGCTTTTGGGTTAGAGACCCAGTACTTC. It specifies CASRAFGLETQYF.